Listed below are T cell receptor beta chains from one sample, sequenced in a study of cytomegalovirus exposure and HLA in healthy donors. Data came from immunoSEQ multiplex PCR; TCRdb stores just in-frame clones and leaves some out. The data show around 160,000 clones, approximately 80% seen once. The specimen was PBMCs. These receptors were collected from a male donor in good health and CMV-seronegative. Both conserved end residues are part of each CDR3. A D gene is named only where the DNA matches it firmly. The size of a clone is reported for some rows only, either as once, few or many, or as a class for expanded clones.

clone_size: -; j_call: TRBJ1-1; cdr3_length: 13; d_call: -; v_call: TRBV29-1; cdr3_nt: TGCAGCGTCGCTTCACAGTGGAACACTGAAGCTTTCTTT; cdr3_aa: CSVASQWNTEAFF
clone_size: few; j_call: TRBJ2-7; cdr3_length: 14; d_call: TRBD1; v_call: TRBV7-9; cdr3_nt: TGTGCCAGCAGCCCGACAGGGCTGCCTCTAGATTTCCCCTTC; cdr3_aa: CASSPTGLPLDFPF
clone_size: -; j_call: TRBJ2-7; cdr3_length: 14; d_call: -; v_call: TRBV5-6; cdr3_nt: TGTGCCAGCAGCTTTGAGGGCTTTCTGTACGAGCAGTACTTC; cdr3_aa: CASSFEGFLYEQYF
clone_size: -; j_call: TRBJ2-7; cdr3_length: 14; d_call: -; v_call: TRBV9; cdr3_nt: TGTGCCAGCAGCCCCAATACAGTCTCCTACGAGCAGTACTTC; cdr3_aa: CASSPNTVSYEQYF
clone_size: -; j_call: TRBJ2-1; cdr3_length: 16; d_call: TRBD2; v_call: TRBV7-3; cdr3_nt: TGTGCCAGCAGTAGTACACCGGGACTAAATTACAATGAGCAGTTCTTC; cdr3_aa: CASSSTPGLNYNEQFF
clone_size: -; j_call: TRBJ2-1; cdr3_length: 12; d_call: TRBD1; v_call: TRBV7-9; cdr3_nt: TGTGCCAGCAGCTCGGACAGGGGTGAGCAGTTCTTC; cdr3_aa: CASSSDRGEQFF
clone_size: -; j_call: TRBJ1-1; cdr3_length: 14; d_call: -; v_call: TRBV27; cdr3_nt: TGTGCCAGCAGTCCCGGGACACCAACTCTAAAAGCTTTCTTT; cdr3_aa: CASSPGTPTLKAFF
clone_size: -; j_call: TRBJ2-7; cdr3_length: 11; d_call: -; v_call: TRBV11-2; cdr3_nt: TGTGCCAGCAGCCCCGGCTACGAGCAGTACTTC; cdr3_aa: CASSPGYEQYF
clone_size: -; j_call: TRBJ2-5; cdr3_length: 16; d_call: TRBD2; v_call: TRBV7-9; cdr3_nt: TGTTCCAGCAGCTCCCCACCGGGGGGGGGCAGGGAGACCCAGTACTTC; cdr3_aa: CSSSSPPGGGRETQYF
clone_size: -; j_call: TRBJ1-5; cdr3_length: 14; d_call: TRBD1; v_call: TRBV28; cdr3_nt: TGTGCCAGCAGCTGGACAGGGGGATATCAGCCCCAGCATTTT; cdr3_aa: CASSWTGGYQPQHF
clone_size: -; j_call: TRBJ2-1; cdr3_length: 15; d_call: TRBD2; v_call: TRBV19; cdr3_nt: TGTGCCAGTAGTAAGATTGAGTTGCGGGGAGGGGAGCAGTTCTTC; cdr3_aa: CASSKIELRGGEQFF